A selection of T cell receptor beta chains follows, all from one sample in a study of tumor-infiltrating lymphocytes in oesophageal squamous cell carcinoma. TCRdb redid the calling of the PCR reads with MiXCR, one entry per CDR3 protein. In the table there are over 20,000 distinct CDR3 sequences, 35% to 45% of which are singletons. The specimen sequenced was esophageal tumor tissue. These receptors all come from a male donor with esophageal squamous cell carcinoma. The CDR3 runs from the conserved cysteine through the conserved F or W.

j_call v_call cdr3_aa
TRBJ2-1 TRBV15 CATSRGGEGHNEQFF
TRBJ2-1 TRBV7-6 CASSLASGMYNEQFF
TRBJ2-7 TRBV20-1 CSAREVDTYEQYF
TRBJ1-4 TRBV9 CASSVGQGGEKLFF
TRBJ2-3 TRBV7-6 CASSETSGGAGDTQYF
TRBJ2-5 TRBV12-5 CASGFQGGRYQETQYF
TRBJ2-6 TRBV7-2 CASSLYRTF
TRBJ2-7 TRBV20-1 CSATLLLAGGPYEQYF
NA TRBV24-1 CATSETGIQETQYF
TRBJ2-7 TRBV12-2 CASRYEQYF
TRBJ2-2 TRBV6-6 CASSFWRSTGELFF
TRBJ1-3 TRBV18 CASSPGTENTIYF
TRBJ2-3 TRBV9 CASSVEDGPYTQYF
TRBJ2-7 TRBV6-1 CASRPGLSYEQYF
TRBJ2-1 TRBV19 CASTSYNEQFF
NA TRBV5-5 CASSMTGVDLETQYF
TRBJ2-1 TRBV13 CASSPSAGEQFF
TRBJ2-2 TRBV7-6 CASSLAPGENTGELFF
TRBJ2-3 TRBV7-9 CASSRAGGDTDTQYF
TRBJ2-7 TRBV6-1 CASRLPGQTYEQYF
NA TRBV2 CASSGTSVSEQYF
NA TRBV7-6 CASSLTRPSGRAGNEQFF
TRBJ1-2 TRBV7-9 CASSLVAGTKTNGYTF
NA TRBV9 CASSVEGDTEAFF